A single sample gave rise to the 32 T cell receptor beta chains below, sequenced in a study of T cell clones after liver transplantation. TCRdb's table, derived via immunoSEQ multiplex PCR, lists solely in-frame clones and lacks some. The sample includes more than 100,000 clones, approximately 79% of them seen just once. The sequenced sample was CD4+ T cells from blood, obtained approximately 50 months after liver transplant. These receptor sequences come from a human patient who received a liver transplant. T cells may partly derive from the graft donor.

The rearrangement uses TRBV6-6 and TRBJ1-2; 8 bases map to TRBD1. The CDR3 has 15 amino acids. V lost 6 bases and J lost 6; bases outside the gene matches: 12. Germline V CDR1 and CDR2: MNHNY, SVGAGI (reference sequence). The CDR3, as DNA: TGTGCCAGCAGAAGTCCGCAGGGGGCTCGGGATGGCTACACCTTC. Protein: CASRSPQGARDGYTF.

The genes are TRBV6-6 and TRBJ2-5; D not resolved. V shed 7 bases and J shed 4 bases, with 10 bases lying between them. This CDR3 is built from 12 residues. In germline, CDR1 is MNHNY, CDR2 SVGAGI (reference sequence). DNA for the CDR3: TGTGCCAGCACAAACCCGGGAGAGACCCAGTACTTC. Protein: CASTNPGETQYF.

The chain has TRBV25-1 and TRBJ1-1; D is uncertain. Trimming removed 1 base from V and 1 base from J, with 13 bases in between. The CDR3 consists of 16 residues. Germline CDR1 and CDR2: MGHDK and SYGVNS. The CDR3 DNA follows: TGTGCCAGCAGTGAATTCCCGCGTGGCGCGAACACTGAAGCTTTCTTT. It yields the protein CASSEFPRGANTEAFF. The whole variable domain, remainder taken from reference TRBV25-1 and TRBJ1-1, is EADIYQTPRYLVIGTGKKITLECSQTMGHDKMYWYQQDPGMELHLIHYSYGVNSTEKGDLSSESTVSRIRTEHFPLTLESARPSHTSQYLCASSEFPRGANTEAFFGQGTRLTVV.

This clone was detected a few times. The chain is built from TRBV25-1 and TRBJ2-7; TRBD2 matches 7 bases. V was clipped by 3 bases and J by 2 bases; unmatched bases: 10. From germline, CDR1 is MGHDK and CDR2 SYGVNS. The CDR3 loop spans 16 amino acids. CDR3: CASSDYSRGEPYEQYF. The CDR3 DNA reads TGTGCCAGCAGTGATTATTCCCGGGGGGAACCCTACGAGCAGTACTTC.

The chain uses TRBV18 and TRBJ1-5; possible D gene TRBD1, 5 bases. The CDR3 is 17 amino acids. CDR1 KGHSH and CDR2 LQKENI come from the germline V gene. Trimming cost V 6 bases and J 6 bases, with 24 bases left between them. CDR3 protein: CASSPTGGMRRSQPQHF. The CDR3 bases are TGTGCCAGCTCGCCGACGGGGGGGATGAGGAGGAGTCAGCCCCAGCATTTT.

The chain links TRBV5-1 to TRBJ1-1, with 9 positions matching TRBD1. This CDR3 has 16 residues. Germline values: CDR1 SGHRS, CDR2 YFSETQ. V gave up 1 base and J gave up 6 bases; unmatched junction bases: 10. CDR3 sequence (DNA): TGCGCCAGCAGCTTGCGTGTGGGACAGGGAGTCTCTGAAGCTTTCTTT. It translates to CASSLRVGQGVSEAFF.

This rearrangement joins TRBV5-4 to TRBJ2-7; D gene ambiguous. The CDR3 has 12 amino acids. Germline V gene sequence: CDR1 SGHNT, CDR2 YYREEE (reference sequence). V was cut by 0 bases and J by 6 bases, with 7 bases left in between. The CDR3 loop is CASSLGVGEQYF. CDR3 nucleotide sequence: TGTGCCAGCAGCTTGGGCGTTGGCGAGCAGTACTTC.

DNA for the CDR3: TGTGCCAGCGATCCGGGACAGGGATTAAATAGGCCAGATACGCAGTATTTT. The encoded protein is CASDPGQGLNRPDTQYF. This chain joins TRBV7-9 and TRBJ2-3; 9 bases map to TRBD1. The CDR3 runs 17 residues. The J segment lost 4 bases and the V segment lost 8 bases, leaving 16 bases of the junction unmatched. The germline gives CDR1 SEHNR, CDR2 FQNEAQ (reference sequence).

V usage is TRBV5-8 and J usage is TRBJ1-1; D remains ambiguous. Between the trimmed V and J ends, which lost 2 bases and 5 bases, there was a span of 4 bases. The CDR3 covers 11 residues. Germline CDR1 reads SGHTS; CDR2 reads YDEGEE. The CDR3 loop is CASSFRTEAFF. For the CDR3, the DNA is TGTGCCAGCAGCTTTAGGACTGAAGCTTTCTTT.

J is TRBJ2-7 and V is TRBV7-9; 8 bases are a match to TRBD1. From germline, CDR1 is SEHNR and CDR2 FQNEAQ (reference sequence). V gave up 6 bases and J gave up 4 bases; unmatched junction bases: 5. The CDR3 consists of 13 residues. The CDR3 loop is CASRGTGGYEQYF. Here the CDR3 DNA reads TGTGCCAGCAGGGGTACAGGGGGGTACGAGCAGTACTTC.

This clone was counted once. This chain uses TRBV27 with TRBJ1-5; no definite D call. Per the germline V gene, CDR1 is MNHEY and CDR2 is SMNVEV (reference sequence). Trimming shortened V by 2 bases and J by 1 base, and 6 bases separated the two germline ends. The CDR3 is 14 residues long. DNA for the CDR3: TGTGCCAGCAGTTTAGAACAGAGCAATCAGCCCCAGCATTTT. Its translation: CASSLEQSNQPQHF.

This clone appeared a few times. The chain recombines TRBV18 with TRBJ2-5; 8 bases fit TRBD2. From germline, CDR1 is KGHSH and CDR2 LQKENI. The CDR3 sequence is 11 residues long. The CDR3 here is CTSGFQETQYF. For the CDR3, the DNA is TGTACTAGCGGTTTTCAAGAGACCCAGTACTTC. Supplemented by reference TRBV18 and TRBJ2-5, the full variable domain reads NAGVMQNPRHLVRRRGQEARLRCSPMKGHSHVYWYRQLPEEGLKFMVYLQKENIIDESGMPKERFSAEFPKEGPSILRIQQVVRGDSAAYFCTSGFQETQYFGPGTRLLVL.

The V gene is TRBV29-1, the J gene TRBJ2-1; possibly TRBD2 for D (5 bases). CDR3 length: 11 amino acids. Trimming pared 6 bases from V and 9 bases from J, leaving 12 bases between. Germline loops: CDR1 SQVTM, CDR2 ANQGSEA. This CDR3 reads CSVGDLGEQFF. As DNA, the CDR3 is TGCAGCGTGGGAGACCTAGGTGAGCAGTTCTTC.

The CDR3 bases are TGTGCCAGCTCACACGGGGCCAATAGGGAGACCCAGTACTTC. This codes for CASSHGANRETQYF. The chain employs TRBV18 and TRBJ2-5; D may correspond to TRBD1 or TRBD2 (5 bases each). The CDR3 runs to 14 residues. CDR1 is KGHSH and CDR2 is LQKENI in the germline V gene. Trimming shortened V by 4 bases and J by 5 bases, and 14 bases separated the two germline ends.

The chain combines TRBV5-4 with TRBJ2-7, with TRBD2 matching over 11 bases. The ends lost 2 bases at V and 0 bases at J; junction bases unmatched: 4. This CDR3 spans 16 amino acids. In germline, CDR1 is SGHNT, CDR2 YYREEE (reference sequence). The CDR3 here is CASSFVAGGNSYEQYF. The CDR3, as DNA: TGTGCCAGCAGCTTTGTAGCGGGAGGGAACTCCTACGAGCAGTACTTC. The full variable domain, in which reference TRBV5-4 and TRBJ2-7 provide the parts outside the CDR3, is ETGVTQSPTHLIKTRGQQVTLRCSSQSGHNTVSWYQQALGQGPQFIFQYYREEENGRGNFPPRFSGLQFPNYSSELNVNALELDDSALYLCASSFVAGGNSYEQYFGPGTRLTVT.

This rearrangement joins TRBV7-8 to TRBJ1-2, with no clear D. The CDR3 has 16 amino acids. Per the germline V gene, CDR1 is SGHVS and CDR2 is FQNEAQ. Trimming pared 5 bases from V and 0 bases from J, leaving 16 bases between. The CDR3 nucleotides are TGTGCCAGCAGCCCAACGGAGATTTTAGCTAACTATGGCTACACCTTC. It translates to CASSPTEILANYGYTF.

The chain recombines TRBV30 with TRBJ2-5, with D perhaps being TRBD1 or TRBD2 (5 bases each). The length of the CDR3 is 13 residues. Germline-derived CDR1 and CDR2 are GTSNPN and SVGIG (reference sequence). The V and J ends lost 2 bases and 6 bases respectively, with 13 bases between them. The CDR3 DNA sequence: TGTGCCTGGAGTTTGGGGGTTTTAAAGACCCAGTACTTC. This gives the protein CAWSLGVLKTQYF.

The chain uses TRBV2 and TRBJ1-2, with a weak D call TRBD1 (6 bases). Germline loops: CDR1 SNHLY, CDR2 FYNNEI. V dropped 5 bases and J dropped 8 bases, with 12 bases sitting between them. The CDR3 is 12 amino acids. Here the CDR3 reads CASSTQGSGYTF. As DNA, the CDR3 is TGTGCCAGCAGTACACAGGGAAGCGGCTACACCTTC. The variable domain in full, completed from reference TRBV2 and TRBJ1-2, reads EPEVTQTPSHQVTQMGQEVILRCVPISNHLYFYWYRQILGQKVEFLVSFYNNEISEKSEIFDDQFSVERPDGSNFTLKIRSTKLEDSAMYFCASSTQGSGYTFGSGTRLTVV.

The V call is TRBV28, the J call TRBJ2-2; 9 nucleotides match TRBD1. Looked up from germline, CDR1 is MDHEN and CDR2 is SYDVKM. Unmatched junction bases numbered 13, after V lost 6 bases and J lost 2 bases. The CDR3 extends over 18 amino acids. The CDR3 reads CASRTIRDRASNTGELFF. DNA for the CDR3: TGTGCCAGCAGGACGATCCGGGACAGGGCTTCTAACACCGGGGAGCTGTTTTTT.

This rearrangement joins TRBV5-5 to TRBJ1-6; a weak D match, TRBD1 (6 bases). The V and J ends lost 4 bases and 14 bases respectively, with 16 bases between them. Germline-derived CDR1 and CDR2 are SGHKS and YYEKEE (reference sequence). The CDR3 loop spans 13 amino acids. The DNA of the CDR3 is TGTGCCAGCAGCCCGGAGGGCAGGGGAACCCTCCACTTT. As protein: CASSPEGRGTLHF.

As DNA, the CDR3 is TGTGCCAGCAGTTTTCGGGCAGGGGGTCACACCGGGGAGCTGTTTTTT. It encodes CASSFRAGGHTGELFF. The chain joins TRBV27 to TRBJ2-2, with 7 positions matching TRBD1. Germline V gene lookup returns CDR1 MNHEY and CDR2 SMNVEV (reference sequence). The V gene end was trimmed by 3 bases and the J gene end by 3 bases; junction bases not matched to a gene: 7. This CDR3 is 16 amino acids long.

The chain combines TRBV29-1 with TRBJ2-3; 12 bases are a match to TRBD2. CDR3 length: 16 amino acids. J was trimmed by 8 bases and V by 5 bases; bases with no gene match: 14. Germline CDR1 SQVTM, CDR2 ANQGSEA. The CDR3, as DNA: TGCAGCGTTCCCCTAGCGGGGGGGGGAACTGGGTTTACGCAGTATTTT. This gives the protein CSVPLAGGGTGFTQYF.

The chain recombines TRBV9 with TRBJ2-4; 7 positions match TRBD2. The V and J ends lost 0 bases and 4 bases, in that order; junction bases with no gene match: 10. The CDR3 covers 17 residues. Germline values: CDR1 SGDLS, CDR2 YYNGEE. The CDR3: CASSVDVSAGIKNIQYF. The CDR3 nucleotides are TGTGCCAGCAGCGTAGATGTATCAGCGGGGATAAAAAACATTCAGTACTTC.

The chain employs TRBV28 and TRBJ1-3; TRBD1 is a possible D gene (6 bases). Germline CDR1 is MDHEN and CDR2 is SYDVKM. CDR3 length equals 17 residues. The germline V and J ends were trimmed by 5 bases and 5 bases, with 22 bases remaining between them. In nucleotides, the CDR3 is TGTGCCAGCAGTGTAACCCCACAGGGTGTTGGGAGAAACACCATATATTTT. Encoded protein: CASSVTPQGVGRNTIYF. The entire variable domain, with the rest obtained from reference TRBV28 and TRBJ1-3, is as follows: DVKVTQSSRYLVKRTGEKVFLECVQDMDHENMFWYRQDPGLGLRLIYFSYDVKMKEKGDIPEGYSVSREKKERFSLILESASTNQTSMYLCASSVTPQGVGRNTIYFGEGSWLTVV.

The V call is TRBV15, the J call TRBJ1-3; D unresolved. CDR3 size: 15 residues. Per germline, CDR1 LNHNV and CDR2 YYDKDF (reference sequence). The V gene lost 0 bases and the J gene lost 1 base, with 7 bases spanning the gap. CDR3 in amino acids: CATSRDPGSGNTIYF. CDR3 DNA sequence: TGTGCCACCAGCAGAGACCCGGGATCTGGAAACACCATATATTTT.

The chain has TRBV13 and TRBJ1-4; maybe TRBD1 (5 bases). V was pared by 3 bases and J by 7 bases, with 18 bases between. The CDR3 sequence is 16 residues long. From germline, CDR1 is PRHDT and CDR2 FYEKMQ (reference sequence). The CDR3 nucleotides are TGTGCCAGCAGCTTGACCGCCGGGGGTAGCGGTGAAAAACTGTTTTTT. It encodes CASSLTAGGSGEKLFF.

V usage is TRBV6-5 and J usage is TRBJ2-1; no reliable D call. The CDR3 is 13 residues long. Germline CDR1 is MNHEY and CDR2 is SVGAGI. V lost 4 bases and J lost 10, with 14 bases in between. The CDR3 DNA reads as TGTGCCAGCAGTTCCGTCCTGATAGGGGAGCAGTTCTTC. It is translated as CASSSVLIGEQFF.

This clone was counted a single time. The chain is built from TRBV7-2 and TRBJ2-5; TRBD2 is a possible D gene (7 bases). Germline CDR1 is SGHTA and CDR2 is FQGNSA. Trimming removed 3 bases from V and 11 bases from J, with 19 bases in between. The CDR3 is 14 amino acids. Here the CDR3 DNA reads TGTGCCAGCAGCTTCGGACTAGAAGGGGGTGAGCAGTACTTC. Encoded protein: CASSFGLEGGEQYF. The variable domain in full, with the rest retrieved from reference TRBV7-2 and TRBJ2-5, is GAGVSQSPSNKVTEKGKDVELRCDPISGHTALYWYRQSLGQGLEFLIYFQGNSAPDKSGLPSDRFSAERTGGSVSTLTIQRTQQEDSAVYLCASSFGLEGGEQYFGPGTRLLVL.

The chain couples TRBV5-1 to TRBJ2-3, with a weak D call TRBD2 (6 bases). This CDR3 contains 15 residues. V lost 0 bases and J lost 0, with 8 bases in between. Germline-derived CDR1 and CDR2 are SGHRS and YFSETQ. As DNA, the CDR3 is TGCGCCAGCAGCTTGGCAGGGACTAGCACAGATACGCAGTATTTT. It specifies CASSLAGTSTDTQYF.

The gene calls are TRBV10-1 and TRBJ2-7; 9 bases line up with TRBD1. Germline trimming cut 6 bases from V and 5 bases from J; bases unmatched to any gene: 8. Germline CDR1 is WNHNN and CDR2 is SYGVQD (reference sequence). CDR3 length equals 14 residues. As DNA, the CDR3 is TGCGCCAGCAGCTCTGGACAGGGGATCGACGAGCAGTACTTC. This codes for CASSSGQGIDEQYF.

This sequence joins TRBV28 and TRBJ2-1; 12 nucleotides line up with TRBD2. After removal of 6 bases from V and 8 bases from J, the junction contained 11 bases not matched to a gene. Germline loops: CDR1 MDHEN, CDR2 SYDVKM. This CDR3 is 16 amino acids long. This CDR3 reads CASRWALAGGPHEQFF. In DNA, the CDR3 is TGTGCCAGCAGGTGGGCCCTAGCGGGAGGGCCGCATGAGCAGTTCTTC.

The rearrangement links TRBV19 to TRBJ2-2; 7 bases are a match to TRBD1. V trimming: 10 bases; J trimming: 0 bases; junction bases outside the gene matches: 11. The V gene's germline CDR1 is LNHDA and CDR2 SQIVND (reference sequence). The CDR3 loop spans 16 amino acids. The CDR3 DNA sequence: TGTGCCACTTCCCACAGGGGCCCTACGAACACCGGGGAGCTGTTTTTT. Amino acids: CATSHRGPTNTGELFF.